This TCR beta chain stems from a study of T cells in Graves' hyperthyroidism and ophthalmopathy. CDR1 and CDR2 (germline): LGHDT, YNNKEL (reference sequence). This CDR3 has 18 amino acids. Amplified TCR beta CDR3 regions came from RNA transcripts. The HTBI set primed first-round TCR CDR3 RT-PCR. TCRdb processed the multiplex PCR reads anew with MiXCR; each CDR3 protein has one entry. The data hold about 410,000 distinct CDR3 sequences, with roughly 14% observed a single time. General study points: Expanded thyroid clonotypes (above 0.001) were mostly also found in blood. For ophthalmopathy, model prediction preceded onset by a median 6.5 months.

Individuals with ophthalmopathy presented a Clinical Activity Score of at least 3, a NOSPECS grade of at least 4 and a duration under 3 months. Exclusion of a patient resulted from uncontrolled infection, other autoimmune disease, pregnancy or lactation. Regarding this clonotype: Antigen unknown. A junction boundary mismatches the germline segment, possibly from a read error.

Sequences were obtained from blood. This chain uses TRBV3-1 with TRBJ2-7; 7 bases fit TRBD2. The sequence was obtained from a man in his late teens or twenties with Graves' ophthalmopathy. CDR3 sequence reads: CASSQEGTGGASSYEQYF. As DNA, the CDR3 is TGTGCCAGCAGTCAAGAGGGAACGGGGGGTGCATCCTCCTACGAGCAGTACTTC.